The sequence of this T cell receptor (beta chain) was determined in a study of blood T cell repertoires in COVID-19 (dated by TCRdb to 2018 to 2020). Background for the entire study: The collaborator samples originated in the United States, Italy and Spain and spanned the acute and convalescent phases of COVID-19. The material from the prospective study consisted of cDNA or gDNA derived from T cells, B-cell-depleted T cells, or PBMCs. Subjects who had been exposed to COVID-19, were actively infected with it, or had recovered from it provided the deeply sampled blood TCRbeta repertoires that made up the dataset. A freely available public database, intended as a resource for researchers studying the immune response to SARS-CoV-2, is where the repertoires were released. Samples were obtained from the ongoing ImmuneRACE study (first 160 participants) and from approximately 1,200 subjects provided by 6 global collaborators. A de-identified subject ID, COVID-19 status, age in years and sex were almost always included in the sample metadata. HLA class I and class II types, where available, came from metadata supplied by the sample provider rather than from assay-based typing. Points the paper makes about the study in general: How much clinical and demographic metadata was included differed by source and by participant, and the metadata was provided uncurated.

From a lookup of the germline V gene, CDR1 and CDR2 are MGHRA and YSYEKL. The CDR3 numbers 15 residues from cysteine through phenylalanine. Only the CDR3 region is kept as DNA, spanning 45 bases read in frame from base 1. The junction shows trimming of 3 bases on V and 10 bases on J, and the gene matches do not reach 8 bases of it. TCRbeta CDR3 regions were amplified from genomic DNA by means of the immunoSEQ Assay, a bias-controlled multiplex PCR. As for the authors' bioinformatics: The number of nucleated cells in each sample was estimated by amplification of reference gene primers within the assay. To quantify the absolute abundance of each unique TCRbeta CDR3 rearrangement, sequence reads were collapsed and filtered. For each sample, productive Simpson clonality was calculated as the square root of Simpson's diversity index across productive rearrangements. The table was pulled from immuneACCESS by TCRdb, which kept in-frame rearrangements only. Such tables lose some clones; where checked, under half of the loss comes from unresolved V genes, and the rest has no known cause. Clone size and V and J calls were adopted from that table, with D and trimming inferred from the DNA. Here the sample has about 200,000 clones; about nine tenths occur a single time. The ten largest clones take up about 5% of the sample.

Collaborating institutions collected whole blood in K2EDTA tubes following their own protocols. Collaborator samples were shipped for TCRbeta analysis as frozen whole blood, isolated PBMCs, or DNA extracted from either sample type. This clone was recorded once. Its specific antigen is unknown. No much larger clone exists at a distance of one base, and base qualities are not known. Rearrangement joined TRBV4-1 to TRBJ1-6; 8 nucleotides in the junction match TRBD1. The receptor's source is a woman aged 40 to 50 with acute or convalescent COVID-19. The sequenced sample was peripheral blood. The CDR3 loop reads CASSQDRAWGSPLHF. The DNA is as follows: TGCGCCAGCAGCCAGGACAGGGCCTGGGGATCACCCCTCCACTTT.